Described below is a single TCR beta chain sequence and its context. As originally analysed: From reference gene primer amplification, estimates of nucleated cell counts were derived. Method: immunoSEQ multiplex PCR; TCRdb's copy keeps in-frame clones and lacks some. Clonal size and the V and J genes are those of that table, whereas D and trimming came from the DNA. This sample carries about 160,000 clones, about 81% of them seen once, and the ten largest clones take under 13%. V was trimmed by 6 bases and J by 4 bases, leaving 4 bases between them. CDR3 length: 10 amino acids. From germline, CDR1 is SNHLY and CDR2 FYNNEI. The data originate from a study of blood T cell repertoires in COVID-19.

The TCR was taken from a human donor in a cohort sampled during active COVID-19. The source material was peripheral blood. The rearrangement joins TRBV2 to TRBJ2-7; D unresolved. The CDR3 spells CASSVYEQYF. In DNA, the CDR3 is TGTGCCAGCAGCGTATACGAGCAGTACTTC.